This T cell receptor (beta chain) was recorded in a study of T cell responses to AZD1222 COVID-19 vaccine. TCRdb's copy holds only in-frame clones and misses some; the assay was immunoSEQ multiplex PCR. This sample has tens of thousands of clones, with around nine tenths found just once. Notes on the study in general: Scientists sampled the repertoires only once the peak T cell response had passed. It was only five to seven AZD1222 recipients who were seropositive at baseline.

Relative to its sample, this clone is large. The antigen remains unidentified. This CDR3 comprises 13 residues. Per the germline V gene, CDR1 is SGHRS and CDR2 is YFSETQ. V lost 2 bases to trimming and J lost 12 bases; unmatched junction nucleotides: 6. The TCR originated in an adult who received the AZD1222 COVID-19 vaccine. This rearrangement joins TRBV5-1 to TRBJ2-1; 9 nucleotides align to TRBD1. The sample consisted of peripheral blood, taken 28 days after the second AZD1222 dose. The chain's CDR3 is CASSFGQGRGQFF. The CDR3 DNA reads as TGCGCCAGCAGCTTCGGACAGGGGAGGGGGCAGTTCTTC.